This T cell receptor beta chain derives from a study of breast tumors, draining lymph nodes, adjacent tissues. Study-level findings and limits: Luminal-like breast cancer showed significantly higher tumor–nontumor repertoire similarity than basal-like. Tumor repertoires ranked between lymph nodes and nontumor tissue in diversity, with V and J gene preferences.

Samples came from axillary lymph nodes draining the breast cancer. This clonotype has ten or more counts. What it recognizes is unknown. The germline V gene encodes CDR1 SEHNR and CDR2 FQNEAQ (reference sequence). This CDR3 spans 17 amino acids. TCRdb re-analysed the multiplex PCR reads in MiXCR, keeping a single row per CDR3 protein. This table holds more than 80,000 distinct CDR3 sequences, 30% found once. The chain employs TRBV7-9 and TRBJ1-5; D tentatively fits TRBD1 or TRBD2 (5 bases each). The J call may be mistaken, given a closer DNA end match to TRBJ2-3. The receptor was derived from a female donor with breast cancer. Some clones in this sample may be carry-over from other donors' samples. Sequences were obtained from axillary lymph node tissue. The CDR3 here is CASSLGVGPYSNQPQYF. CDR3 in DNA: TGTGCCAGCAGCTTAGGTGTGGGACCCTATAGCAATCAGCCCCAGTATTTT.